Listed below are T cell receptor beta chains from one sample, sequenced in a study of OX40 agonist ivuxolimab in advanced cancers. Sequencing used immunoSEQ multiplex PCR; TCRdb keeps in-frame clones, though not all of them. This table holds approximately 38,000 clones, about 82% found once. The material was CD4+ or CD8+ T cells sorted from blood, obtained in a trial of the OX40 agonist ivuxolimab. The receptor set was obtained from an adult with an advanced solid tumor such as melanoma, head and neck, liver or kidney cancer. CDR3s include the opening cysteine and the closing phenylalanine or tryptophan.

v_call: TRBV18; j_call: TRBJ2-1; cdr3_aa: CASSPWTGGSWDEQFF
v_call: TRBV2; j_call: TRBJ2-7; cdr3_aa: CASDGEQYF
v_call: TRBV21-1; j_call: TRBJ2-2; cdr3_aa: CASSKEWLIGELFF
v_call: TRBV28; j_call: TRBJ2-5; cdr3_aa: CASSRQGAGGRSGETQYF
v_call: TRBV2; j_call: TRBJ2-3; cdr3_aa: CASSEAGGLADTQYF
v_call: TRBV6-1; j_call: TRBJ2-1; cdr3_aa: CASSVLAGGYNEQFF
v_call: TRBV4-1; j_call: TRBJ2-7; cdr3_aa: CASSQDLGLAAAYEQYF
v_call: TRBV7-9; j_call: TRBJ2-1; cdr3_aa: CASRLAGGPGNEQFF
v_call: TRBV6-5; j_call: TRBJ2-7; cdr3_aa: CASKTGAGSYEQYF
v_call: TRBV7-3; j_call: TRBJ2-3; cdr3_aa: CASSFYQTDTQYF
v_call: TRBV13; j_call: TRBJ2-1; cdr3_aa: CASSQRGGPPDEQFF
v_call: TRBV5-1; j_call: TRBJ2-5; cdr3_aa: CASSLGGQHGETQYF
v_call: TRBV5-1; j_call: TRBJ2-1; cdr3_aa: CASSLRNGGSNEQFF
v_call: TRBV6-1; j_call: TRBJ1-1; cdr3_aa: CASTSRQYTEAFF
v_call: TRBV7-2; j_call: TRBJ1-5; cdr3_aa: CASSRTGMNQPQHF
v_call: TRBV7-3; j_call: TRBJ2-1; cdr3_aa: CASSPQGGVGEQFF
v_call: TRBV5-6; j_call: TRBJ1-1; cdr3_aa: CASSFEGWTEAFF
v_call: TRBV2; j_call: TRBJ2-6; cdr3_aa: CASSEQRGGGSGANVLTF
v_call: TRBV25-1; j_call: TRBJ2-7; cdr3_aa: CASKGQGRYEQYF
v_call: TRBV9; j_call: TRBJ2-1; cdr3_aa: CASSVGVAANEQFF
v_call: TRBV6-1; j_call: TRBJ1-2; cdr3_aa: CASSESVQTGEYGYTF
v_call: TRBV9; j_call: TRBJ2-5; cdr3_aa: CASSVDGGGAGETQYF
v_call: TRBV6-5; j_call: TRBJ1-6; cdr3_aa: CASEGEEGSPLHF
v_call: TRBV6-4; j_call: TRBJ2-1; cdr3_aa: CASSSGTGGLDEQFF
v_call: TRBV18; j_call: TRBJ2-7; cdr3_aa: CASSFGTGGAEQYF
v_call: TRBV29-1; j_call: TRBJ2-7; cdr3_aa: CSVEVPGRAYEQYF
v_call: TRBV28; j_call: TRBJ1-3; cdr3_aa: CASGSMHTIYF
v_call: TRBV5-6; j_call: TRBJ2-2; cdr3_aa: CASSPDRGYGTGELFF
v_call: TRBV5-1; j_call: TRBJ2-1; cdr3_aa: CASSLGAGTRGRPNEQFF
v_call: TRBV7-2; j_call: TRBJ2-1; cdr3_aa: CASSFLLAGGYDYNEQFF
v_call: TRBV6-4; j_call: TRBJ2-1; cdr3_aa: CASSEGWVHEQFF
v_call: TRBV29-1; j_call: TRBJ2-1; cdr3_aa: CSAGPTSGVNNEQFF
v_call: TRBV28; j_call: TRBJ1-5; cdr3_aa: CASGPRTFNQPQHF
v_call: TRBV30; j_call: TRBJ1-1; cdr3_aa: CAWSVLGHLNTEAFF
v_call: TRBV7-8; j_call: TRBJ2-1; cdr3_aa: CASSHPSGGSSYNEQFF
v_call: TRBV19; j_call: TRBJ1-1; cdr3_aa: CASSHYRDGTEAFF
v_call: TRBV28; j_call: TRBJ2-7; cdr3_aa: CASKRGDRDYEQYF
v_call: TRBV30; j_call: TRBJ2-7; cdr3_aa: CAWSRAGRSYEQYF
v_call: TRBV4-3; j_call: TRBJ1-3; cdr3_aa: CASGMGEGVSGNTIYF
v_call: TRBV6-5; j_call: TRBJ1-2; cdr3_aa: CDMGPYGLYGSGYTF
v_call: TRBV19; j_call: TRBJ1-2; cdr3_aa: CASSIQTGLDGYTF
v_call: TRBV7-2; j_call: TRBJ2-4; cdr3_aa: CASSLGQGSFSVNIQYF
v_call: TRBV21-1; j_call: TRBJ1-6; cdr3_aa: CASSKALQGWSPLHF
v_call: TRBV10-1; j_call: TRBJ2-7; cdr3_aa: CASSGDRGWDEQYF
v_call: TRBV7-2; j_call: TRBJ1-2; cdr3_aa: CASSLGRGAVYGYTF
v_call: TRBV5-4; j_call: TRBJ2-1; cdr3_aa: CASSTLREQFF
v_call: TRBV6-6; j_call: TRBJ2-5; cdr3_aa: CASKGDWLQETQYF
v_call: TRBV7-2; j_call: TRBJ2-7; cdr3_aa: CASSLGGAQPYEQYF
v_call: TRBV28; j_call: TRBJ1-1; cdr3_aa: CASSGAAIEIAFF
v_call: TRBV7-9; j_call: TRBJ1-6; cdr3_aa: CASSPKNLGQGGNSPLHF
v_call: TRBV4-3; j_call: TRBJ2-7; cdr3_aa: CASSQSQGDLYEQYF
v_call: TRBV4-3; j_call: TRBJ2-1; cdr3_aa: CASSTAGDPRSSYNEQFF
v_call: TRBV7-9; j_call: TRBJ2-2; cdr3_aa: CASSSGLAGNTGELFF
v_call: TRBV6-6; j_call: TRBJ1-2; cdr3_aa: CASSSGSQYGYTF
v_call: TRBV5-1; j_call: TRBJ2-5; cdr3_aa: CASSLGRGEQYF
v_call: TRBV7-3; j_call: TRBJ2-2; cdr3_aa: CASSLLSQGGELFF